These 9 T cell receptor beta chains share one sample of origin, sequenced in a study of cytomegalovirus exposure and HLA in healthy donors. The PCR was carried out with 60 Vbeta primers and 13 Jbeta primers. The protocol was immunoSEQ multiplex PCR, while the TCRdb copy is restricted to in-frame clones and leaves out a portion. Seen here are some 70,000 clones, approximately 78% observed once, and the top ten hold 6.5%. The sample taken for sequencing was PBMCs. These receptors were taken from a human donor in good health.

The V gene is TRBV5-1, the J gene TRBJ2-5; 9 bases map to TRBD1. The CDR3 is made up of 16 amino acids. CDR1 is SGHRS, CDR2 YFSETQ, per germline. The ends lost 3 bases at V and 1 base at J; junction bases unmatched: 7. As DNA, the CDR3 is TGCGCCAGCAGCTCCCTCGGGACAGGGCGCCAAGAGACCCAGTACTTC. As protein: CASSSLGTGRQETQYF.

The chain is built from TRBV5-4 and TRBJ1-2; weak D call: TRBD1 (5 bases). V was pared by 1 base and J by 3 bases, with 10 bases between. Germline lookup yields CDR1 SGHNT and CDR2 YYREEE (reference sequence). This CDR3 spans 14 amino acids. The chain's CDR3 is CASSLRGEYYGYTF. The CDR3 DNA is TGTGCCAGCAGCTTGCGGGGGGAGTACTATGGCTACACCTTC.

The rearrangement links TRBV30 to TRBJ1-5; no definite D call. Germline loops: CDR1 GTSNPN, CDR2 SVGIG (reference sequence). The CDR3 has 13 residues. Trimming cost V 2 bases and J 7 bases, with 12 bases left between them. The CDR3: CAWSLGQTQPQHF. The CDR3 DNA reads TGTGCCTGGAGTCTGGGCCAAACCCAGCCCCAGCATTTT.

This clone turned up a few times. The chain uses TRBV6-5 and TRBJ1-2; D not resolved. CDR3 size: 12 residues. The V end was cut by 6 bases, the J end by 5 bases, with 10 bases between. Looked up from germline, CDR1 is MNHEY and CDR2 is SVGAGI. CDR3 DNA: TGTGCCAGCAGGAATCAGTTTTATGGCTACACCTTC. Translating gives CASRNQFYGYTF.

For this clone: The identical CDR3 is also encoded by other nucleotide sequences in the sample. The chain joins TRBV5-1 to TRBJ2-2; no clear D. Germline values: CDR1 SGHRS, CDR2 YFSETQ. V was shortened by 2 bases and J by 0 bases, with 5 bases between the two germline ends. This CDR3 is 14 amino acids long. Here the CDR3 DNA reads TGCGCCAGCAGCTTATCAGCGAACACCGGGGAGCTGTTTTTT. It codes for CASSLSANTGELFF. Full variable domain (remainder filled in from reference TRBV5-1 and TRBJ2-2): KAGVTQTPRYLIKTRGQQVTLSCSPISGHRSVSWYQQTPGQGLQFLFEYFSETQRNKGNFPGRFSGRQFSNSRSEMNVSTLELGDSALYLCASSLSANTGELFFGEGSRLTVL.

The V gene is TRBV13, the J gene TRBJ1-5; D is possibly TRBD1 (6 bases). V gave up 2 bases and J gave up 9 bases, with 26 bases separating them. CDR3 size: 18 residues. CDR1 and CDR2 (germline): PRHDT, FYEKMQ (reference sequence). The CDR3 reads CASSLLGQTPIGDMPQHF. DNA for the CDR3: TGTGCCAGCAGCTTATTAGGACAGACTCCTATAGGGGATATGCCCCAGCATTTT.

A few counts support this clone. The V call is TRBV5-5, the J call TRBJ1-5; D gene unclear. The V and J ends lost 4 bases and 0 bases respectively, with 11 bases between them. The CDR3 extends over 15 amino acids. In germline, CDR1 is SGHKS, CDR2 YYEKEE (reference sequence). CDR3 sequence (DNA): TGTGCCAGCAGCACGACTGCGTATAGCAATCAGCCCCAGCATTTT. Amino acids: CASSTTAYSNQPQHF.

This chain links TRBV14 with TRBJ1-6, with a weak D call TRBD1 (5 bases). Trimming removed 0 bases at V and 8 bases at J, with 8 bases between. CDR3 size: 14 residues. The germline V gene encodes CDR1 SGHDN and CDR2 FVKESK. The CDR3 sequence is CASSQDRGYSPLHF. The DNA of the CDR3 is TGTGCCAGCAGCCAAGATAGGGGTTATTCACCCCTCCACTTT.

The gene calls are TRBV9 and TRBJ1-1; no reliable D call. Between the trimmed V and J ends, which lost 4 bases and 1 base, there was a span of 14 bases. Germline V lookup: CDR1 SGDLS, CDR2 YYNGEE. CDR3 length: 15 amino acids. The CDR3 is CASSPDGGWNTEAFF. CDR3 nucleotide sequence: TGTGCCAGCAGCCCAGACGGAGGGTGGAACACTGAAGCTTTCTTT.